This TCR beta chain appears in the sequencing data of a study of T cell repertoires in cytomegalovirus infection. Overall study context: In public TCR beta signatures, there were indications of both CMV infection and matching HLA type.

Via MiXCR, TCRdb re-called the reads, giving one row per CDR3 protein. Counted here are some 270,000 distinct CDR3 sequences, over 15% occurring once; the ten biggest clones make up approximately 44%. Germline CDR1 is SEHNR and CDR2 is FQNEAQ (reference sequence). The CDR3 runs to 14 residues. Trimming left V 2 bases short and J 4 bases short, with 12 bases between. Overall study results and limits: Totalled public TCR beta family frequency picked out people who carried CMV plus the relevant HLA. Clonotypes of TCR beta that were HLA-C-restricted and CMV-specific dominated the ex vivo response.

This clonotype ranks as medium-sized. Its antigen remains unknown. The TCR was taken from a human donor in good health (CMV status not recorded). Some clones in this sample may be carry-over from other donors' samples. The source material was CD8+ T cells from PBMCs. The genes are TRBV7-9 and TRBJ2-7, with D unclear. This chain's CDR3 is CASSLLGQTYEQYF. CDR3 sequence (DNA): TGTGCCAGCAGCTTACTCGGTCAGACTTACGAGCAGTACTTC.